One T cell receptor beta chain is described in this entry. Each CDR3 protein is one row after TCRdb ran MiXCR on the multiplex PCR reads. This table has 20,000 to 25,000 distinct CDR3 sequences, under 75% appearing once. The data were obtained in a study of breast tumors, draining lymph nodes, adjacent tissues. The CDR3 sequence is 15 residues long. Germline V gives CDR1 DFQATT, CDR2 SNEGSKA (reference sequence). Trimming at V came to 6 bases and at J to 4 bases, leaving 9 bases not matched to a gene. This sequence originates from a female donor with breast cancer. Some clones in this sample may be carry-over from other donors' samples. The genes are TRBV20-1 and TRBJ1-3; 10 bases map to TRBD1. Material for sequencing was tumor-adjacent breast tissue. This chain's CDR3 is CSAGPGQGPGNTIYF. The DNA for the CDR3 is TGCAGTGCAGGACCGGGACAGGGGCCAGGAAACACCATATATTTT.